This T cell receptor (beta chain) was profiled in a study of post-analysis software for immune sequencing data. Turning to the study itself: Recorded subtypes: relapsing-remitting, secondary progressive, progressive-relapsing; some patients unannotated.

Unique molecular identifiers were carried by the TCR beta cDNA libraries. Yield was approximately 500,000 cDNA molecules from roughly 0.93 to 9.6 million T cells. TCRdb independently ran MiXCR on the PCR reads; one entry per CDR3 protein. The sample has fewer than 900,000 distinct CDR3 sequences; 46% are singletons. Regarding the study as a whole: When patients were compared with controls, about five TRBV segments were more frequent, TRBV5-6, TRBV5-1 and TRBV20-1 among them.

In the case of this clonotype: Its antigen is unknown.

V lost 0 bases to trimming and J lost 6 bases; unmatched junction nucleotides: 17. This CDR3 comprises 19 residues. Germline-derived CDR1 and CDR2 are SQVTM and ANQGSEA. This TCR was sampled from a girl between 5 and 17 years old with multiple sclerosis. V and J are TRBV29-1 and TRBJ1-2, with 12 positions matching TRBD1. The sequenced sample consisted of blood. The CDR3 loop is CSVEEPIGTGTGGADGYTF. As DNA, the CDR3 is TGCAGCGTTGAAGAGCCCATAGGGACCGGGACAGGGGGCGCGGATGGCTACACCTTC.